These 3 T cell receptor beta chains were sequenced from one sample in a study of T-cell memory formation after mild COVID-19. TCRdb itself ran the 5' RACE reads through MiXCR, one entry per CDR3 protein. The data show more than 70,000 distinct CDR3 sequences, 14% seen once. Input material: PBMCs or a T cell subset sorted from them (not recorded which). All receptors derive from an adult woman who had mild COVID-19 (a few samples of this study predate the infection). Cell type and time point are not known.

This chain joins TRBV20-1 and TRBJ1-1; 10 bases agree with TRBD1. Germline V lookup: CDR1 DFQATT, CDR2 SNEGSKA (reference sequence). The CDR3 covers 15 residues. J was trimmed by 4 bases and V by 4 bases; bases with no gene match: 9. In DNA form, the CDR3 reads TGCAGTGCTAACCGGGACAGGGGTAGTTTCACTGAAGCTTTCTTT. Translated, it gives CSANRDRGSFTEAFF.

This chain joins TRBV4-1 and TRBJ1-2; no reliable D call. Trimming left V 4 bases short and J 0 bases short, with 18 bases between. Per germline, CDR1 MGHRA and CDR2 YSYEKL. This CDR3 is 17 amino acids long. In DNA, the CDR3 is TGCGCCAGCAGCCGAGCCCCCGAGGAAGGCTCTAACTATGGCTACACCTTC. As protein: CASSRAPEEGSNYGYTF.

This clonotype was counted a few times. This rearrangement joins TRBV10-3 to TRBJ2-3, with TRBD1 matching over 8 bases. CDR3 size: 15 residues. Germline CDR1 reads ENHRY; CDR2 reads SYGVKD. V dropped 4 bases and J dropped 2; count of bases not matched to a gene: 5. The CDR3 nucleotides are TGTGCCATCAGTGGGGGACAGGCCCCCACAGATACGCAGTATTTT. Translating gives CAISGGQAPTDTQYF.